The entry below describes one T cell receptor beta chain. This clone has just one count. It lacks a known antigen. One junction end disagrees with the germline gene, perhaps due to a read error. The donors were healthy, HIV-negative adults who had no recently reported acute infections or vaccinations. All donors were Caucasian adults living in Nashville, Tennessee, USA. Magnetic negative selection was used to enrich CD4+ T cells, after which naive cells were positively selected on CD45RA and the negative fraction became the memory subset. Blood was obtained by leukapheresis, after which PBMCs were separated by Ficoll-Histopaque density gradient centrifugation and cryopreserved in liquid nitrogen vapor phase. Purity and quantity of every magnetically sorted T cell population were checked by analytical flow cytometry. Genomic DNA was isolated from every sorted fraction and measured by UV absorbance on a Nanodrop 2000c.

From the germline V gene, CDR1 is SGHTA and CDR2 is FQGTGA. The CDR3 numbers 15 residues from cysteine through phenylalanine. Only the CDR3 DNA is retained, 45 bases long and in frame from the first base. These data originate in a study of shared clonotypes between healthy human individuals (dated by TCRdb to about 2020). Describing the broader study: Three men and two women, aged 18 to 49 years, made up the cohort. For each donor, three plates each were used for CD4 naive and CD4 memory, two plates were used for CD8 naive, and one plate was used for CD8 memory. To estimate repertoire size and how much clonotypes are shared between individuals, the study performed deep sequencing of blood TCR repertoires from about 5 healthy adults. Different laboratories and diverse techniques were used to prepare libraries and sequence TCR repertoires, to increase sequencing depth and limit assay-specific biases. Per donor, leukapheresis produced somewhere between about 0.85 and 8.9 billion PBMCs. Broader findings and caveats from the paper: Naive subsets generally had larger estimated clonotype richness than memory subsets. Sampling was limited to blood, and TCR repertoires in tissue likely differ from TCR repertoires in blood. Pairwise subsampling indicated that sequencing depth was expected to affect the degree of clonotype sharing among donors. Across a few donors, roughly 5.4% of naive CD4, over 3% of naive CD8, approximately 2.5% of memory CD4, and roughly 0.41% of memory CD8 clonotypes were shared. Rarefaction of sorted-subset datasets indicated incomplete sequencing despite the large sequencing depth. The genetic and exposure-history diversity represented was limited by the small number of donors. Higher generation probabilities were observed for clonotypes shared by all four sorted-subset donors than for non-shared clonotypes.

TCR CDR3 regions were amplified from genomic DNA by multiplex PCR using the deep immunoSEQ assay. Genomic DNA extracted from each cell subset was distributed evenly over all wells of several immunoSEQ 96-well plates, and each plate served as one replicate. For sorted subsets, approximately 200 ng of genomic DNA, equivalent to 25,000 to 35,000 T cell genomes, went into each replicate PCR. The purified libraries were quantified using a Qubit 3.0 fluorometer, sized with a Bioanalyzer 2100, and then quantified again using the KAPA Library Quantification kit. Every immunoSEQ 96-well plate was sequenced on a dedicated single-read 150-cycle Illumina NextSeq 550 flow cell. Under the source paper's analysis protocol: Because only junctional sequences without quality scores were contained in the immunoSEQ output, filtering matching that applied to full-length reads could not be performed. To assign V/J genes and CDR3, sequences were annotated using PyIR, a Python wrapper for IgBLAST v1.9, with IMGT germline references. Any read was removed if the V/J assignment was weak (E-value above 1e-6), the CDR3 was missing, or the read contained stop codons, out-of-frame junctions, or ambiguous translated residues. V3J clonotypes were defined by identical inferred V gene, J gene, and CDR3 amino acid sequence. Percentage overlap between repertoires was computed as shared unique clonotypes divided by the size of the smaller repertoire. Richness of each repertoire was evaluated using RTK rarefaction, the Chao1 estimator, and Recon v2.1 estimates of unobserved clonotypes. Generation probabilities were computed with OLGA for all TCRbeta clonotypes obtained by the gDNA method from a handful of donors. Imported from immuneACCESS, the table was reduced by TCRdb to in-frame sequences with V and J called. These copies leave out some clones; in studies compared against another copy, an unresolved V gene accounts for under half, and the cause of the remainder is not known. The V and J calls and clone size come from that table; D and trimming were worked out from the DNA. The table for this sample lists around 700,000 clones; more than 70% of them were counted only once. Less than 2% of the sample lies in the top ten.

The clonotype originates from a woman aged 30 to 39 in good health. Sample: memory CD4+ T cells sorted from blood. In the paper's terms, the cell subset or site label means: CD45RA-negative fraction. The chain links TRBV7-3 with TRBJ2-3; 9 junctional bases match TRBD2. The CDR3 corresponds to CASTLAGEVTDTQYF. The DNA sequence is TGTGCCAGCACCTTAGCGGGAGAAGTAACAGATACGCAGTATTTT.